Listed below are T cell receptor beta chains from one sample, sequenced in a study of T-cell reconstitution after alpha-beta-depleted transplantation in children. TCRdb passed the PCR reads through MiXCR, listing each CDR3 protein once. The sample consists of over 550,000 distinct CDR3 sequences, over 9.5% of them appearing once. The sample was PBMCs from the stem cell graft donor, taken from the stem cell graft. These receptors all stem from a human donor who donated a stem cell graft to a child with acute myeloid leukemia. Each CDR3 is given with its conserved first and last residue. D genes are given only for firm matches. Rows give clone size only sometimes, using once, few, many, or a class for an expanded clone.

D gene	V gene	clone size	J gene	CDR3 DNA	CDR3 protein
-	TRBV6-4	many	TRBJ2-3	TGTGCCAGCAGTCGACAACAGAGAGGGGGGGAGGCGCAGTATTTT	CASSRQQRGGEAQYF
TRBD1	TRBV7-9	few	TRBJ1-5	TGTGCCAGCGCTCCGGACAGGGGGGGATTACAGCCCCAGCATTTT	CASAPDRGGLQPQHF
-	TRBV12-3/TRBV12-4	many	TRBJ1-5	TGTGCCAGCAGTTTTAAGGCCCTTGGTAATCAGCCCCAGCATTTT	CASSFKALGNQPQHF
TRBD2	TRBV29-1	few	TRBJ2-1	TGCAGCGCCAGACTAGCGGGAGGAGGCGGTGAGCAGTTCTTC	CSARLAGGGGEQFF
-	TRBV6-5	many	TRBJ1-2	TGTGCCAGCAGCGACAGCAGCTATGGCTACACCTTC	CASSDSSYGYTF
-	TRBV7-3	-	TRBJ2-3	TGTGCCAGCAGCTTAGGTGGGGGACTCCCAGATACGCAGTATTTT	CASSLGGGLPDTQYF
-	TRBV28	-	TRBJ1-5	TGTGCCAGCAGTTTAGGGGTTACCAATCAGCCCCAGCATTTT	CASSLGVTNQPQHF
-	TRBV7-3	many	TRBJ2-1	TGTGCCAGCAGCTTAATAGCGTCCTACAATGAGCAGTTCTTC	CASSLIASYNEQFF
TRBD2	TRBV4-3	-	TRBJ2-2	TGCGCCAGCAGCCCCCATGGGGGAGGGCTAACCGGGGAGCTGTTTTTT	CASSPHGGGLTGELFF
TRBD2	TRBV7-3	few	TRBJ2-1	TGTGCCAGCAGCTTTAGCGGGAGGGTGTATGAGCAGTTCTTC	CASSFSGRVYEQFF
-	TRBV6-1	-	TRBJ2-7	TGTGCCAGCAGTGAAAATGGGGGGATATCCTACGAGCAGTACTTC	CASSENGGISYEQYF
TRBD2	TRBV7-8	many	TRBJ2-1	TGTGCCAGCAGCGAAACTAGCGGGATGGAGGTCAATGAGCAGTTCTTC	CASSETSGMEVNEQFF
TRBD1	TRBV7-2	few	TRBJ1-3	TGTGCCAGCAGCGTGGAAGGGGGCGCTGGAAACACCATATATTTT	CASSVEGGAGNTIYF
TRBD1	TRBV12-3/TRBV12-4	few	TRBJ2-1	TGTGCCAGCCGCCGGGGACAGATGATTCCTTACAATGAGCAGTTCTTC	CASRRGQMIPYNEQFF
-	TRBV5-1	few	TRBJ2-5	TGCGCCAGCAGCTTGATTGTCGAAGAGACCCAGTACTTC	CASSLIVEETQYF
-	TRBV25-1	-	TRBJ2-5	TGTGCCACGAAGGGGGATAAGGAGGAGACCCAGTACTTC	CATKGDKEETQYF
-	TRBV27	-	TRBJ2-7	TGTGCCAGCAGTGCAAAAGACGGCTACTACGAGCAGTACTTC	CASSAKDGYYEQYF
TRBD2	TRBV5-6	few	TRBJ2-7	TGTGCCAGCAGCGAGATCGGGACTAGCGACTACGAGCAGTACTTC	CASSEIGTSDYEQYF
TRBD1	TRBV18	-	TRBJ2-1	TGTGCCAGCTCACCGGGTCGGGACAGGGCCTACAATGAGCAGTTCTTC	CASSPGRDRAYNEQFF
-	TRBV29-1	many	TRBJ2-7	TGCAGCGTTTCGACTAGTCACGAGCAGTACTTC	CSVSTSHEQYF
-	TRBV6-1	few	TRBJ1-2	TGTGCCAGCAGTCAAAGTGACGTAGTCTATGGCTACACCTTC	CASSQSDVVYGYTF
-	TRBV5-6	-	TRBJ2-1	TGTGCCAGCAGCTTAACTGGCGGGGTTTACAATGAGCAGTTCTTC	CASSLTGGVYNEQFF
-	TRBV15	few	TRBJ2-7	TGTGCCACCAGCGTGGCGGGATGGGGCTACGAGCAGTACTTC	CATSVAGWGYEQYF
-	TRBV29-1	-	TRBJ2-1	TGCAGCGTTACCGACTCGACCAGGGTGCAGTTCTTC	CSVTDSTRVQFF
TRBD1	TRBV28	-	TRBJ2-7	TGTGCCAGCAGGCACCAGACAGGGGTTTCCTACGAGCAGTACTTC	CASRHQTGVSYEQYF
TRBD2	TRBV10-3	many	TRBJ2-7	TGTGCCATCAGCCAACTAGCGGGAGTTGGCGAGCAGTACTTC	CAISQLAGVGEQYF
TRBD1	TRBV29-1	many	TRBJ2-3	TGCAGCGTTGGAGGACAGGGGAAGATGTCCCAGTATTTT	CSVGGQGKMSQYF
TRBD2	TRBV7-8	-	TRBJ2-7	TGTGCCAGCAGCTTAGTATCTCCCCTTCTAGCGGGAGCACCCTACGAGCAGTACTTC	CASSLVSPLLAGAPYEQYF
-	TRBV11-2	-	TRBJ2-1	TGTGCCAGCAGCTTAGTAGCGCAATATGAGCAGTTCTTC	CASSLVAQYEQFF
TRBD1	TRBV7-9	-	TRBJ1-2	TGTGCCAGCAGCCCCTGGGACAGGGAAATTGAAGGCTACACCTTC	CASSPWDREIEGYTF
TRBD2	TRBV2	-	TRBJ2-1	TGTGCCAGCAGTGAGGCTAGCGGGATAGATGAGCAGTTCTTC	CASSEASGIDEQFF
TRBD1	TRBV20-1	-	TRBJ1-2	TGCAGTGCTCCGGGACAGGGCAACTATGGCTACACCTTC	CSAPGQGNYGYTF
-	TRBV7-2	-	TRBJ2-3	TGTGCCAGCAGTCGAGGGGTGGCTGGCGCAGATACGCAGTATTTT	CASSRGVAGADTQYF
-	TRBV6-1	-	TRBJ1-5	TGTGCCAGCAGTGCCGCTAAAGAGGGAGTGAAGCATTTT	CASSAAKEGVKHF
TRBD2	TRBV27	many	TRBJ2-1	TGTGCCAGCAGTACGCCGGGGACTAGAGGGAGGTATGAGCAGTTCTTC	CASSTPGTRGRYEQFF
-	TRBV12-3/TRBV12-4	-	TRBJ1-3	TGTGCCAGCAGCCTGCATGGAGGGTCTGGAAACACCATATATTTT	CASSLHGGSGNTIYF
TRBD2	TRBV10-3	many	TRBJ2-5	TGTGCCATCAGTGGGAAGGGACTAGCGGTATATGAGACCCAGTACTTC	CAISGKGLAVYETQYF
TRBD1	TRBV10-3	-	TRBJ1-1	TGTGCCATCAGTGCAGGACAGGGGTTAGGGAACACTGAAGCTTTCTTT	CAISAGQGLGNTEAFF
TRBD1	TRBV6-1	few	TRBJ2-7	TGTGCCAGCTGGGGTAGGGGGCTCTACGAGCAGTACTTC	CASWGRGLYEQYF
-	TRBV14	-	TRBJ2-1	TGTGCCAGCAGCCAAGACCCCCGACAGAAAGAGCAGTTCTTC	CASSQDPRQKEQFF
TRBD1	TRBV4-2	-	TRBJ2-1	TGTGCCAGCAGCCGGGGACAGGGGGCTGGTGGTAGCCTCTACAATGAGCAGTTCTTC	CASSRGQGAGGSLYNEQFF
-	TRBV12-3/TRBV12-4	-	TRBJ2-7	TGTGCCAGCAGTTTAGAGGTAGCGGTCTCCTACGAGCAGTACTTC	CASSLEVAVSYEQYF
-	TRBV6-5	few	TRBJ2-4	TGTGCCAGCAGTTACTCAGGTCGACAAGGGTTCCTAGCCAAAAACATTCAGTACTTC	CASSYSGRQGFLAKNIQYF
-	TRBV2	-	TRBJ2-2	TGTGCCAGCCGTGCCACTAGGACGAACACCGGGGAGCTGTTTTTT	CASRATRTNTGELFF
TRBD2	TRBV25-1	few	TRBJ2-7	TGTGCCAGCAGCCTCGGACTAGCGGGAGGTCTTCACTACGAGCAGTACTTC	CASSLGLAGGLHYEQYF
TRBD2	TRBV2	few	TRBJ2-7	TGTGCCAGCAGTGAAGACGGGAGGGCCTTGTACGAGCAGTACTTC	CASSEDGRALYEQYF
TRBD2	TRBV11-2	few	TRBJ2-5	TGTGCCAGCAGCTTAGCGGGAGGGGTGAAGACCCAGTACTTC	CASSLAGGVKTQYF
-	TRBV5-1	many	TRBJ2-7	TGCGCCAGCAGCTCAGCCGGACGTCAAGGCTACGAGCAGTACTTC	CASSSAGRQGYEQYF
TRBD2	TRBV20-1	-	TRBJ2-3	TGCAGTGGGACGGGCGGGAGGTCCACAGATACGCAGTATTTT	CSGTGGRSTDTQYF